This T cell receptor beta chain came from a study of CXCR3-negative and CXCR3-positive naive CD8 T cells. Background on the study: For each library, about 1.5 +/- 0.3 million TRB reads were obtained, about 135 million in total. Study-wide points: Similar TRBV-TRBJ usage characterized naive CXCR3-negative and CXCR3-positive cells; memory cells differed. Partial loss of CXCR3 expression followed cryopreservation; most assays used fresh PBMCs.

It was by 5' RACE with UMI labels that the TRB cDNA libraries were prepared. TCRdb re-called the 5' RACE reads and gives one entry per CDR3 protein, without DNA. The sample is made up of over 80,000 distinct CDR3 sequences, and the top ten hold around 1.4% of it. Regarding this clonotype: The antigen is undetermined.

The CDR3 has 16 residues. The germline gives CDR1 SEHNR, CDR2 FQNEAQ (reference sequence). Identification of naive CD8+ T cells rested on CD45RO-CCR7+CD27+CD95- status. The genes are TRBV7-9 and TRBJ1-6; checking the TCRdb D call of TRBD1 is not possible without DNA. The receptor comes from a human donor in good health. Some clones in this sample may be carry-over from other donors' samples. The source material was naive CXCR3- CD8+ T cells from blood. This sample's subset: CD45RO-CCR7+CD27+CD95- naive CD8+ T cells lacking CXCR3 (TNR3-). The CDR3: CASSLPLQGATSPLHF.